Listed below are T cell receptor beta chains from one sample, sequenced in a study of blood T cell repertoires in COVID-19. Produced via immunoSEQ multiplex PCR; TCRdb's table is partial and in-frame only. The table includes a few hundred thousand clones, around 86% detected once. The sequenced sample consisted of peripheral blood. The receptors originated from an elderly man with acute or convalescent COVID-19. CDR3s include the opening cysteine and the closing phenylalanine or tryptophan. The D gene is left open where the match is weak.

v_call: TRBV6-5; d_call: NA; j_call: TRBJ2-3; cdr3_aa: CASGGAYGDTQYF; cdr3_nt: TGTGCCAGCGGGGGGGCGTATGGAGATACGCAGTATTTT
v_call: TRBV12-3/TRBV12-4; d_call: NA; j_call: TRBJ1-1; cdr3_aa: CASSLARGGWAFF; cdr3_nt: TGTGCCAGCAGTTTAGCGCGGGGCGGTTGGGCTTTCTTT
v_call: TRBV18; d_call: NA; j_call: TRBJ2-2; cdr3_aa: CASGPGTTNTGELFF; cdr3_nt: TGTGCCAGCGGACCCGGGACAACGAACACCGGGGAGCTGTTTTTT
v_call: TRBV15; d_call: NA; j_call: TRBJ2-7; cdr3_aa: CATSREGQGKYEQYF; cdr3_nt: TGTGCCACCAGCAGAGAGGGCCAGGGAAAATACGAGCAGTACTTC
v_call: TRBV28; d_call: NA; j_call: TRBJ2-1; cdr3_aa: CASTLSSISYNEQFF; cdr3_nt: TGTGCCAGCACCCTGTCTAGCATCTCCTACAATGAGCAGTTCTTC
v_call: TRBV3-1/TRBV3-2; d_call: NA; j_call: TRBJ2-7; cdr3_aa: CASSQKGLRYEQYF; cdr3_nt: TGTGCCAGCAGCCAAAAGGGGCTGAGGTACGAGCAGTACTTC
v_call: TRBV19; d_call: NA; j_call: TRBJ1-4; cdr3_aa: CASSIADEKLFF; cdr3_nt: TGTGCCAGTAGTATAGCGGATGAAAAACTGTTTTTT
v_call: TRBV28; d_call: NA; j_call: TRBJ2-6; cdr3_aa: CASLGGGANVLTF; cdr3_nt: TGTGCCAGCCTCGGTGGTGGGGCCAACGTCCTGACTTTC
v_call: TRBV11-3; d_call: NA; j_call: TRBJ1-1; cdr3_aa: CASSYNQGTEAFF; cdr3_nt: TGTGCCAGCAGCTACAATCAGGGGACTGAAGCTTTCTTT
v_call: TRBV4-3; d_call: TRBD1; j_call: TRBJ2-3; cdr3_aa: CASSQGGQGADTQYF; cdr3_nt: TGCGCCAGCAGCCAAGGGGGACAGGGGGCAGATACGCAGTATTTT
v_call: TRBV3-1/TRBV3-2; d_call: TRBD1; j_call: TRBJ1-2; cdr3_aa: CASSQEDRGIGGYTF; cdr3_nt: TGTGCCAGCAGCCAAGAAGACAGGGGAATTGGGGGCTACACCTTC
v_call: TRBV15; d_call: TRBD2; j_call: TRBJ2-5; cdr3_aa: CATSRGPSGEETQYF; cdr3_nt: TGTGCCACCAGCAGAGGACCGAGCGGGGAAGAGACCCAGTACTTC
v_call: TRBV25-1; d_call: NA; j_call: TRBJ1-6; cdr3_aa: CASGGVSASPLHF; cdr3_nt: TGTGCCAGCGGGGGGGTCTCGGCCTCACCCCTCCACTTT
v_call: TRBV18; d_call: NA; j_call: TRBJ2-6; cdr3_aa: CASSPSGGANVLTF; cdr3_nt: TGTGCCAGCTCACCATCCGGTGGGGCCAACGTCCTGACTTTC
v_call: TRBV28; d_call: TRBD1; j_call: TRBJ1-5; cdr3_aa: CASRGTGGLNQPQHF; cdr3_nt: TGTGCCAGCAGAGGTACAGGGGGCCTCAATCAGCCCCAGCATTTT
v_call: TRBV10-3; d_call: NA; j_call: TRBJ2-3; cdr3_aa: CAIRTPGLAGDTQYF; cdr3_nt: TGTGCCATCAGGACTCCGGGACTGGCGGGAGATACGCAGTATTTT